One TCR beta chain is described in this entry. TCRdb's table, derived via immunoSEQ multiplex PCR, lists solely in-frame clones and lacks some. The data contain roughly 550,000 clones, 95% to 96% of them singletons. The data originate from a study of shared clonotypes between healthy human individuals. CD45RO negativity and positive selection for CCR7 defined naive CD8 cells, a population that excluded terminally differentiated effector memory CD45RA+ cells. Sequencing used naive CD8+ T cells sorted from blood. This TCR was sampled from a woman aged 30 to 39 in good health.

In nucleotides, the CDR3 is TGTGCCAGCAGTCCCAGCTTGGGGGGGGCGGTCTACGAGCAGTACTTC. Its protein is CASSPSLGGAVYEQYF. V usage is TRBV27 and J usage is TRBJ2-7, with D possibly matching TRBD2 (7 bases). V dropped 5 bases and J dropped 3 bases, with 20 bases sitting between them. The germline CDR1 and CDR2 sequences are MNHEY and SMNVEV (reference sequence). This CDR3 comprises 16 residues.